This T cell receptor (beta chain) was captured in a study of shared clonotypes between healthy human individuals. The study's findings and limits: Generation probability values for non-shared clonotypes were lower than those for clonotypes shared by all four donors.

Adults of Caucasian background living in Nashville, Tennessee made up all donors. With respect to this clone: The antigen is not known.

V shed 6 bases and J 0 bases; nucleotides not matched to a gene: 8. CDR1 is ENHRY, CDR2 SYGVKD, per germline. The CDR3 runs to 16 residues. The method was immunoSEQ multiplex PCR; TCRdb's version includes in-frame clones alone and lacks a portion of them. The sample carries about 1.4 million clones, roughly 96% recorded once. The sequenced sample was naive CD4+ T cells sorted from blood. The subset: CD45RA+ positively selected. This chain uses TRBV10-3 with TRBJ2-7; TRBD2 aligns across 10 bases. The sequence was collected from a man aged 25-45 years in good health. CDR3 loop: CAIRAPGLANSYEQYF. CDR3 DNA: TGTGCCATCAGAGCGCCGGGACTAGCGAACTCCTACGAGCAGTACTTC.